This entry lists 24 T cell receptor beta chains sequenced from one sample in a study of blood T cell repertoires in COVID-19. Using immunoSEQ multiplex PCR, the repertoire was profiled, and TCRdb retains in-frame clones only, with some absent. The sample holds over 150,000 clones, 65% to 85% seen once. The material sequenced was PBMCs or T cells enriched from blood (not recorded which). The origin of the receptors is a woman in her twenties or thirties who had recovered from COVID-19.

The table lists this clone with a count of one. The chain carries TRBV9 and TRBJ1-1, with 9 bases identical to TRBD1. V lost 3 bases to trimming and J lost 1 base; unmatched junction nucleotides: 4. CDR1 is SGDLS, CDR2 YYNGEE, per germline. CDR3 length equals 15 residues. In nucleotides, the CDR3 is TGTGCCAGCAGCGCGCCGGGACAGGGGAACACTGAAGCTTTCTTT. Protein: CASSAPGQGNTEAFF. Full variable domain (outside the CDR3, taken from reference TRBV9 and TRBJ1-1): DSGVTQTPKHLITATGQRVTLRCSPRSGDLSVYWYQQSLDQGLQFLIQYYNGEERAKGNILERFSAQQFPDLHSELNLSSLELGDSALYFCASSAPGQGNTEAFFGQGTRLTVV.

The chain employs TRBV5-5 and TRBJ1-3, with unresolved D. The CDR3 loop spans 15 amino acids. Trimming pared 4 bases from V and 0 bases from J, leaving 11 bases between. Germline CDR1 is SGHKS and CDR2 is YYEKEE (reference sequence). This CDR3 is CASSRRRSSGNTIYF. Here the CDR3 DNA reads TGTGCCAGCAGCAGGCGCCGGAGCTCTGGAAACACCATATATTTT.

The chain employs TRBV15 and TRBJ2-5, with D possibly matching TRBD1 (5 bases). Germline V gives CDR1 LNHNV, CDR2 YYDKDF (reference sequence). V gave up 0 bases and J gave up 7 bases, with 21 bases separating them. This CDR3 is 17 amino acids long. The CDR3 DNA reads TGTGCCACCAGCAGAGATCAGGGCCCGGACATCCCGGGGACCCAGTACTTC. It is translated as CATSRDQGPDIPGTQYF.

V is TRBV6-1 and J is TRBJ1-5, with TRBD1 matching over 7 bases. CDR3 size: 15 residues. The ends lost 1 base at V and 6 bases at J; junction bases unmatched: 6. Looked up from germline, CDR1 is MNHNS and CDR2 is SASEGT. CDR3 nucleotides: TGTGCCAGCAGTGAAGGGCCAGGGGGGATTCAGCCCCAGCATTTT. This encodes CASSEGPGGIQPQHF.

In DNA form, the CDR3 reads TGTGCCTGGAGGTCCAGGGGGGTTGGCAATGAGCAGTTCTTC. It yields the protein CAWRSRGVGNEQFF. V and J are TRBV30 and TRBJ2-1; D may be TRBD1 (7 bases). The CDR3 is 14 residues long. V lost 3 bases and J 6 bases, leaving 15 bases between the germline ends. Germline V gene lookup returns CDR1 GTSNPN and CDR2 SVGIG (reference sequence). Variable domain in full (rest from reference TRBV30 and TRBJ2-1): SQTIHQWPATLVQPVGSPLSLECTVEGTSNPNLYWYRQAAGRGLQLLFYSVGIGQISSEVPQNLSASRPQDRQFILSSKKLLLSDSGFYLCAWRSRGVGNEQFFGPGTRLTVL.

The chain links TRBV24-1 to TRBJ1-2, with 8 bases that match TRBD1. This CDR3 contains 13 residues. The V and J ends lost 11 bases and 4 bases, in that order; junction bases with no gene match: 8. Per germline, CDR1 KGHDR and CDR2 SFDVKD. The CDR3 DNA reads TGTGCCAAGATGGACAGGGTCTCCTATGGCTACACCTTC. It specifies CAKMDRVSYGYTF.

This clone was found once. The CDR3 nucleotides read TGTGCCACCTTCGTGTCGGGGTACGAAAACATTCAGTACTTC. Protein product: CATFVSGYENIQYF. This chain joins TRBV6-6 and TRBJ2-4, with D perhaps matching TRBD2 (5 bases). Germline values: CDR1 MNHNY, CDR2 SVGAGI (reference sequence). This CDR3 spans 14 amino acids. V dropped 10 bases and J dropped 5 bases, with 18 bases sitting between them.

For the CDR3, the DNA is TGTGCCACCAGTGACCCCGGGCAGGGAGGAACCATATATTTT. This gives the protein CATSDPGQGGTIYF. This rearrangement joins TRBV24-1 to TRBJ1-3; D might be TRBD1 (5 bases). Looked up from germline, CDR1 is KGHDR and CDR2 is SFDVKD. The CDR3 is made up of 14 amino acids. The V and J ends lost 4 bases and 10 bases respectively, with 16 bases between them.

This clone was counted once. The rearrangement joins TRBV24-1 to TRBJ2-7; D is ambiguous. The CDR3 runs 17 residues. V dropped 4 bases and J dropped 0 bases, with 18 bases sitting between them. Per the germline V gene, CDR1 is KGHDR and CDR2 is SFDVKD. The CDR3 coding sequence is TGTGCCACCAGTGAACTGACCGGGTCCAACGCCTCCTACGAGCAGTACTTC. It translates to CATSELTGSNASYEQYF.

This clone was counted a few times. The chain is built from TRBV6-5 and TRBJ1-2; 8 bases are a match to TRBD1. V shed 5 bases and J 1 base; nucleotides not matched to a gene: 6. Germline-derived CDR1 and CDR2 are MNHEY and SVGAGI. CDR3 length equals 15 residues. CDR3 residues: CASSPDRGNNYGYTF. CDR3 DNA sequence: TGTGCCAGCAGTCCCGACAGGGGAAATAACTATGGCTACACCTTC.

The V gene is TRBV23-1, the J gene TRBJ2-1; 10 nucleotides align to TRBD2. TRBV23-1 falls under the ORF class, with uncertain function. V lost 5 bases to trimming and J lost 5 bases; unmatched junction nucleotides: 9. This CDR3 spans 16 amino acids. Here the CDR3 reads CASSSLTSGNHNEQFF. As DNA, the CDR3 is TGCGCCAGCAGTTCTCTAACTAGCGGGAATCACAATGAGCAGTTCTTC.

The rearrangement joins TRBV11-1 to TRBJ1-1; D is undetermined. The V end lost 5 bases, the J end lost 4 bases, and 14 bases lay between the germline ends. Germline CDR1 is SGHAT and CDR2 is FQDESV (reference sequence). The CDR3 has 14 amino acids. CDR3 DNA: TGTGCCAGCAGCCCTCGGCAGACGGGCACTGAAGCTTTCTTT. Protein sequence: CASSPRQTGTEAFF.

This clone showed up just once. The CDR3 loop is CASSPGQGLSTDTQYF. The CDR3 DNA sequence: TGTGCCAGCAGCCCGGGACAGGGGCTCAGCACAGATACGCAGTATTTT. J is TRBJ2-3 and V is TRBV11-2; 10 nucleotides agree with TRBD1. The V segment lost 5 bases and the J segment 0 bases; nucleotides outside the gene matches: 5. From germline, CDR1 is SGHAT and CDR2 FQNNGV. This CDR3 has 16 amino acids.

This sequence joins TRBV3-1 (or the pseudogene TRBV3-2) and TRBJ2-4; D is unresolved. The CDR3 is made up of 15 amino acids. Per germline, CDR1 LGHDT and CDR2 YNNKEL (reference sequence). With 0 bases removed from V and 8 bases from J, the gap between germline ends came to 14 bases. The CDR3 coding sequence is TGTGCCAGCAGCCAAGAATCGTCGAGTCTGGACATTCAGTACTTC. Amino acid sequence: CASSQESSSLDIQYF.

This clone was observed once. This chain uses TRBV6-1 with TRBJ2-2; 8 bases are shared with TRBD2. V lost 1 base to trimming and J lost 4 bases; unmatched junction nucleotides: 5. Germline-derived CDR1 and CDR2 are MNHNS and SASEGT. The CDR3 loop spans 16 amino acids. In DNA form, the CDR3 reads TGTGCCAGCAGTGAAGAAGTAGCGGGACGCACCGGGGAGCTGTTTTTT. Translated, it gives CASSEEVAGRTGELFF.

This sequence joins TRBV21-1 and TRBJ1-5; no DNA check was done on the table's D call, TRBD1. TRBV21-1 is designated a pseudogene. This CDR3 has 14 amino acids. This CDR3 reads CASSKGTGHQPQHF. CDR3 nucleotide sequence: TGTGCCAGCAGCAAAGGGACAGGGCATCAGCCCCAGCATTTT.

The V call is TRBV11-2, the J call TRBJ1-2, with D perhaps TRBD1 (5 bases). From germline, CDR1 is SGHAT and CDR2 FQNNGV. This CDR3 comprises 13 residues. V lost 5 bases and J lost 8, with 15 bases in between. The CDR3 DNA follows: TGTGCCAGCAGCCCCCTGATCCAGGGAGGCTACACCTTC. The encoded protein is CASSPLIQGGYTF.

This rearrangement joins TRBV28 to TRBJ1-2; 9 nucleotides align to TRBD1. J gave up 4 bases and V 7 bases, and 4 bases lay outside the gene matches. The CDR3 spans 13 residues. Germline V lookup: CDR1 MDHEN, CDR2 SYDVKM. The CDR3 bases are TGTGCCAGCACGGGGGACAGGGTCTATGGCTACACCTTC. Residues: CASTGDRVYGYTF.

This rearrangement joins TRBV28 to TRBJ2-5; TRBD1 agrees at 9 bases. CDR1 and CDR2 (germline): MDHEN, SYDVKM. Unmatched junction bases numbered 3, after V lost 3 bases and J lost 1 base. There are 15 residues in the CDR3. The CDR3 nucleotides are TGTGCCAGCAGTTTGGGACAGGGTGCCCAAGAGACCCAGTACTTC. Translating it yields CASSLGQGAQETQYF. The full variable domain, with the rest looked up from reference TRBV28 and TRBJ2-5, is DVKVTQSSRYLVKRTGEKVFLECVQDMDHENMFWYRQDPGLGLRLIYFSYDVKMKEKGDIPEGYSVSREKKERFSLILESASTNQTSMYLCASSLGQGAQETQYFGPGTRLLVL.

The chain has TRBV7-2 and TRBJ1-5; TRBD1 might be the D (5 bases). Trimming took off 5 bases at V and 6 bases at J, with 11 bases between the two ends. From germline, CDR1 is SGHTA and CDR2 FQGNSA. CDR3 length equals 13 residues. The CDR3 is CASSPQGPQPQHF. The CDR3 DNA reads as TGTGCCAGCAGCCCCCAGGGCCCTCAGCCCCAGCATTTT. Full variable domain (outside the CDR3, taken from reference TRBV7-2 and TRBJ1-5): GAGVSQSPSNKVTEKGKDVELRCDPISGHTALYWYRQSLGQGLEFLIYFQGNSAPDKSGLPSDRFSAERTGGSVSTLTIQRTQQEDSAVYLCASSPQGPQPQHFGDGTRLSIL.

The sample holds one count of this clone. This chain uses TRBV7-3 with TRBJ2-3; 10 nucleotides line up with TRBD1. This CDR3 contains 15 residues. The germline gives CDR1 SGHTA, CDR2 FQGTGA. Trimming cost V 4 bases and J 0 bases; bases outside gene matches: 1. The CDR3 here is CASSWDRGSTDTQYF. In DNA form, the CDR3 reads TGTGCCAGCAGCTGGGACAGGGGAAGCACAGATACGCAGTATTTT. The entire variable domain, with the rest obtained from reference TRBV7-3 and TRBJ2-3, is as follows: GAGVSQTPSNKVTEKGKYVELRCDPISGHTALYWYRQSLGQGPEFLIYFQGTGAADDSGLPNDRFFAVRPEGSVSTLKIQRTERGDSAVYLCASSWDRGSTDTQYFGPGTRLTVL.

This chain links TRBV11-2 with TRBJ2-5; 9 bases fit TRBD1. The J segment lost 8 bases and the V segment lost 1 base, leaving 2 bases of the junction unmatched. The CDR3 consists of 13 residues. Germline V gene lookup returns CDR1 SGHAT and CDR2 FQNNGV. CDR3 amino acids: CASSLVGQGTQYF. The DNA of the CDR3 is TGTGCCAGCAGCTTAGTGGGACAGGGAACCCAGTACTTC.

The V gene is TRBV5-6, the J gene TRBJ1-3, with TRBD1 matching over 8 bases. This CDR3 comprises 18 residues. The V segment lost 0 bases and the J segment 2 bases; nucleotides outside the gene matches: 10. Germline values: CDR1 SGHDT, CDR2 YYEEEE. CDR3 nucleotides: TGTGCCAGCAGCTTGGCCGGGGACAGGTCGCGGGCTGGAAACACCATATATTTT. Translation: CASSLAGDRSRAGNTIYF.

The chain couples TRBV11-1 to TRBJ1-2; maybe TRBD1 (6 bases). The V gene's germline CDR1 is SGHAT and CDR2 FQDESV (reference sequence). This CDR3 contains 13 residues. V lost 5 bases and J 5 bases, leaving 12 bases between the germline ends. CDR3 protein: CASSLGQLYGYTF. The CDR3 DNA reads as TGTGCCAGCAGCCTTGGACAGCTGTATGGCTACACCTTC. The entire variable domain, with the rest obtained from reference TRBV11-1 and TRBJ1-2, is as follows: EAEVAQSPRYKITEKSQAVAFWCDPISGHATLYWYRQILGQGPELLVQFQDESVVDDSQLPKDRFSAERLKGVDSTLKIQPAELGDSAMYLCASSLGQLYGYTFGSGTRLTVV.